The present T cell receptor (beta chain) was sequenced within a study of cytomegalovirus exposure and HLA in healthy donors. The PCR had 60 Vbeta and 13 Jbeta primers. TCRdb keeps only in-frame clones here, not all; method: immunoSEQ multiplex PCR. The sample has 140,000 to 150,000 clones, more than 9.5% seen once. A remark on this clone: The target antigen is unknown.

Points from the study as a whole: Several top significant clusters appeared, in a later analysis, to be linked to common viral pathogens. A later analysis found most CMV-associated TCR beta chains apparently HLA-restricted. Sequencing artifact likely explains a cluster of highly shared sequence variants. In vitro, a few CMV-associated chains proved specific for CMV antigens.

Germline CDR1 reads SGHRS; CDR2 reads YFSETQ. The CDR3 has 14 amino acids. The V end was cut by 2 bases, the J end by 2 bases, with 10 bases between. J is TRBJ2-5 and V is TRBV5-1; D remains unclear. The clonotype was recovered from a man in his fifties or sixties in good health and CMV-seronegative. Material: PBMCs. The CDR3 DNA sequence: TGCGCCAGCAGCTTCATCGGGTATCAAGAGACCCAGTACTTC. Its translation: CASSFIGYQETQYF. Using reference TRBV5-1 and TRBJ2-5 for the parts outside the CDR3, the full variable domain is KAGVTQTPRYLIKTRGQQVTLSCSPISGHRSVSWYQQTPGQGLQFLFEYFSETQRNKGNFPGRFSGRQFSNSRSEMNVSTLELGDSALYLCASSFIGYQETQYFGPGTRLLVL.